This TCR beta chain was sequenced for a study of T cell responses to AZD1222 COVID-19 vaccine (dated by TCRdb to about 2021). As for the study more broadly: AZD1222 recipients whose second dose came at about 4 weeks and those whose second dose came at about 12 weeks were combined into one group, since spike-specific TCR depth and breadth did not differ between the two schedules. TCR sequencing was performed for over 230 trial participants, of whom some 200 were given two doses of AZD1222 and approximately 25 were given two doses of MenACWY control vaccine. Trial participants were enrolled by age into subgroups of 18-55, 56-69 and 70-plus years, and 148, 28 and 57 TCR-sequenced participants, respectively, were included in these subgroups.

Sequences SGHDT (CDR1) and YYEEEE (CDR2) are obtained from the germline V gene. V was cut back by 0 bases and J by 5 bases, leaving a gap of 18 bases between them. The cysteine opens and the phenylalanine closes a CDR3 of 17 amino acids. Only CDR3 DNA is held: 51 bases, read in frame from base 1. The sample's time point label, in plain terms: baseline before first vaccination. The vaccinee samples were drawn from two UK trials, COV001 and COV002, one of which was a single-blind randomized controlled phase 2/3 trial testing AZD1222 (ChAdOx1 nCoV-19) in healthy adults. For TCRbeta chain sequencing, PBMC samples were collected from trial participants at day 0 and at day 28 after the second dose. The sample holds a few counts of this clone. Its antigen remains unidentified. Base quality data are lacking; no much larger clone is found one base away. Results and caveats for the whole study, not just this receptor: Conclusions about previously exposed vaccinees are limited, since just five to seven AZD1222 recipients were seropositive for SARS-CoV-2 at baseline. CD4 TCRs associated with the vaccine covered the entire spike protein, and the dominant responses were in regions 160-218 and 743-854. Participants were mostly white British, with more females than males. The authors suggested clonal diversity may have been underestimated. Reportedly, almost half of the unique spike-specific TCRs recognized epitopes lying outside the regions that are mutated in the B.1.351 and B.1.1.7 variants. No day 14 peak-response samples were available, so repertoires were characterized only after the peak T cell response. A significant rise in spike-specific TCR breadth and depth was observed after two AZD1222 doses relative to day 0 and relative to MenACWY recipients. The 56-69-year group was small, and its depth increase did not reach significance, likely because of low power.

The CDR3 regions of human TCRbeta chains were analyzed by immunosequencing. As for the authors' bioinformatics: Repertoire TCRs were checked for matches against a reference library of SARS-CoV-2-specific TCRs that had been generated using the MIRA antigen-specificity platform. Breadth meant the fraction of unique TCRs that were SARS-CoV-2-associated, whereas depth meant the fraction of total T cells that were SARS-CoV-2-associated. Using the MIRA data, every spike-specific TCR was mapped to the spike region that the TCR reacted to and assigned to either a CD4 or a CD8 class. Log10-transformed breadth and depth values were compared by one-way ANOVA with Sidak's multiple comparisons tests. Entries here come from immuneACCESS through TCRdb and include only in-frame sequences with V and J called. Some clones fail to appear in such tables; in the studies checked, an unresolved V gene covers under half of the shortfall, and the cause of the remainder is unknown. That table gives V, J and clone size, and the DNA gave D and trimming. In this sample the table shows roughly 100,000 clones, 70% to 90% of which occur a single time. The ten largest clonotypes hold roughly 2.9% of the sample.

The chain is assembled from TRBV5-6 and TRBJ1-5, with no reliable assignment of the D segment. The sequence was collected from an adult in good health. The sequencing used peripheral blood, collected on day 0 of AZD1222 vaccination. The CDR3 region has the sequence CASSLAQVRRLDQPQHF. The DNA sequence reads TGTGCCAGCAGCTTGGCTCAGGTCAGGAGGTTGGATCAGCCCCAGCATTTT.